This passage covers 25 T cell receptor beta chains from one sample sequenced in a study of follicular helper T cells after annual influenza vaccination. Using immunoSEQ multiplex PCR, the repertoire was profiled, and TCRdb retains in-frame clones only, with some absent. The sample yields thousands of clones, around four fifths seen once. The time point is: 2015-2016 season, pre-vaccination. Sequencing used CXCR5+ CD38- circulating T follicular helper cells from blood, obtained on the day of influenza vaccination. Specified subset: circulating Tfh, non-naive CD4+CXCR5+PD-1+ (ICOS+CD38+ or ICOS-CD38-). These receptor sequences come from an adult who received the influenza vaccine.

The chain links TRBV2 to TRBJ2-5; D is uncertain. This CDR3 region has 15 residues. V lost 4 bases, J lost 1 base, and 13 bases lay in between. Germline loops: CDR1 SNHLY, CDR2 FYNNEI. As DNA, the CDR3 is TGTGCCAGCAGTGGTTCCCGGGTTCTCCAAGAGACCCAGTACTTC. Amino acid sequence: CASSGSRVLQETQYF.

The CDR3 sequence is CASSSRGLGELFF. As DNA, the CDR3 is TGTGCCAGCAGCTCCCGAGGGTTAGGGGAGCTGTTTTTT. This chain links TRBV7-3 with TRBJ2-2; possible D gene TRBD2, 5 bases. There are 13 residues in the CDR3. Trimming took off 4 bases at V and 8 bases at J, with 11 bases between the two ends. Germline V gene data show CDR1 as SGHTA and CDR2 as FQGTGA. The full variable domain, in which reference TRBV7-3 and TRBJ2-2 provide the parts outside the CDR3, is GAGVSQTPSNKVTEKGKYVELRCDPISGHTALYWYRQSLGQGPEFLIYFQGTGAADDSGLPNDRFFAVRPEGSVSTLKIQRTERGDSAVYLCASSSRGLGELFFGEGSRLTVL.

The CDR3 nucleotides are TGTGCCAGCAGTTTCGCTGGCGGGGAGGGCGGGTATACGCAGTATTTT. It yields the protein CASSFAGGEGGYTQYF. The J gene is TRBJ2-3, the V gene TRBV28; 7 positions agree with TRBD2. J lost 7 bases, V lost 3 bases, and 13 bases had no gene match. Germline CDR1 and CDR2: MDHEN and SYDVKM. The CDR3 loop spans 16 amino acids.

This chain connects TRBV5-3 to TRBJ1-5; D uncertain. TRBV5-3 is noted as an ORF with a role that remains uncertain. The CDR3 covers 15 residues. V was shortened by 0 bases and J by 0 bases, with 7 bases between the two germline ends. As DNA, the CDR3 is TGTGCCAGAAGCTTGGGAGTTTATAGCAATCAGCCCCAGCATTTT. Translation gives CARSLGVYSNQPQHF.

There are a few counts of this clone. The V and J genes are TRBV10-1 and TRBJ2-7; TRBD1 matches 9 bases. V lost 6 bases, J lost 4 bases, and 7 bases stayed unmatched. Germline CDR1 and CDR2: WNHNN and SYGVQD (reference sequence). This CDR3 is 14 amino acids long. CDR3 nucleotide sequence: TGCGCCAGCAGAAGGACAGGGGAAATGTACGAGCAGTACTTC. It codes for CASRRTGEMYEQYF.

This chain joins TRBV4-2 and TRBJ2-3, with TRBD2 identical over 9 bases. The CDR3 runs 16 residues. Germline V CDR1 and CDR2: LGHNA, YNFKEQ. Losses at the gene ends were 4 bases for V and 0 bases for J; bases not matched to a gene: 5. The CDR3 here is CASSRDGTSSTDTQYF. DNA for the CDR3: TGTGCCAGCAGCCGCGACGGGACTAGCAGCACAGATACGCAGTATTTT.

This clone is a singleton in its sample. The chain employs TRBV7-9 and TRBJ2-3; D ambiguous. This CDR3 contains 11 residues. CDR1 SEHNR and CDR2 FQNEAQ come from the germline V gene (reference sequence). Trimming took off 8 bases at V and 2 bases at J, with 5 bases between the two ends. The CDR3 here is CASGDTDTQYF. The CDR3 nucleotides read TGTGCCAGCGGGGACACAGATACGCAGTATTTT.

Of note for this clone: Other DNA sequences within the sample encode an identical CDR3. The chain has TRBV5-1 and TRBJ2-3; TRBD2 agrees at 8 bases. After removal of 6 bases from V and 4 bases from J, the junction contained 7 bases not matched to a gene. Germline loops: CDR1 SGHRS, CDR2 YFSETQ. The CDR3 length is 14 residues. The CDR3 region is CASNSGGGADTQYF. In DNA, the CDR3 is TGCGCCAGCAATTCGGGAGGGGGTGCAGATACGCAGTATTTT. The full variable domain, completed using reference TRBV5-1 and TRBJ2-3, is KAGVTQTPRYLIKTRGQQVTLSCSPISGHRSVSWYQQTPGQGLQFLFEYFSETQRNKGNFPGRFSGRQFSNSRSEMNVSTLELGDSALYLCASNSGGGADTQYFGPGTRLTVL.

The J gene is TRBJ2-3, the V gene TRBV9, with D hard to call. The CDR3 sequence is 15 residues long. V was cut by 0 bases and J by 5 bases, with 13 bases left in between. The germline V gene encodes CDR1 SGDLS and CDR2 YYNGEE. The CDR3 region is CASSVEEYWEDTQYF. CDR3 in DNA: TGTGCCAGCAGCGTAGAGGAGTACTGGGAAGATACGCAGTATTTT.

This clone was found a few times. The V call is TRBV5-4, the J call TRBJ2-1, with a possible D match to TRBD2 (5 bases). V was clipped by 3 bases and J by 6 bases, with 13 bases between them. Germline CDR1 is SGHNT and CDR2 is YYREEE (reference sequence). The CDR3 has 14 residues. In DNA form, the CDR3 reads TGTGCCAGCAGCTCCCTCCGACTACCCAATGAGCAGTTCTTC. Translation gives CASSSLRLPNEQFF.

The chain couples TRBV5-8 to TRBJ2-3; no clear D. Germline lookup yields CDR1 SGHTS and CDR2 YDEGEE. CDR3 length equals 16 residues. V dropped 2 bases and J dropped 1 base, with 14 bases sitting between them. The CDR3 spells CASSLISGTGTDTQYF. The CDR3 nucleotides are TGTGCCAGCAGCTTAATATCCGGTACGGGCACAGATACGCAGTATTTT. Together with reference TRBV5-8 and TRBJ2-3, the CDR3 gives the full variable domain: EAGVTQSPTHLIKTRGQQATLRCSPISGHTSVYWYQQALGLGLQFLLWYDEGEERNRGNFPPRFSGRQFPNYSSELNVNALELEDSALYLCASSLISGTGTDTQYFGPGTRLTVL.

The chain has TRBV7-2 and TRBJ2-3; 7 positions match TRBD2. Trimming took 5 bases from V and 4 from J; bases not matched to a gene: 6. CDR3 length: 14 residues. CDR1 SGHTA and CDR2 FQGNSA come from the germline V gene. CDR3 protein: CASSQRLAADTQYF. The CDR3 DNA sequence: TGTGCCAGCAGCCAACGACTAGCTGCAGATACGCAGTATTTT.

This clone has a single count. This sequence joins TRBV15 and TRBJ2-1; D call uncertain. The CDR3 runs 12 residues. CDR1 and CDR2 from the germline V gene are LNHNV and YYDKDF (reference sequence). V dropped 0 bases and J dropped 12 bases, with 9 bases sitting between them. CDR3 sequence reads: CATSRDHIAQFF. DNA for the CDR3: TGTGCCACCAGCAGAGATCATATTGCGCAGTTCTTC.

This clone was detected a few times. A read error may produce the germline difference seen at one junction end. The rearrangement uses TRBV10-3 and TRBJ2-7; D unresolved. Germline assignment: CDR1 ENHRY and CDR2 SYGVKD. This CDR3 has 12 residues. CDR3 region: CAISEPLAELCF. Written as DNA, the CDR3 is TGTGCCATCAGTGAGCCTCTCGCGGAGCTGTGCTTC.

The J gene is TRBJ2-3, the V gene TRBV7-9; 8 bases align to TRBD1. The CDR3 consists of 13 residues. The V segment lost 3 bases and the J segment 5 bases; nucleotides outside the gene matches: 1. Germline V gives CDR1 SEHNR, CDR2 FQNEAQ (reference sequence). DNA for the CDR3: TGTGCCAGCAGCTTCAGGGGGCGAGATACGCAGTATTTT. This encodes CASSFRGRDTQYF. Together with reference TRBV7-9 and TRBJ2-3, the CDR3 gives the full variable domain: DTGVSQNPRHKITKRGQNVTFRCDPISEHNRLYWYRQTLGQGPEFLTYFQNEAQLEKSRLLSDRFSAERPKGSFSTLEIQRTEQGDSAMYLCASSFRGRDTQYFGPGTRLTVL.

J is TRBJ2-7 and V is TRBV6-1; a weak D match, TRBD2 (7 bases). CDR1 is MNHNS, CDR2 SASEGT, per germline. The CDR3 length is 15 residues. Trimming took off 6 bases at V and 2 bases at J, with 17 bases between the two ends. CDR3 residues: CASRRGGGGTYEQYF. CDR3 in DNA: TGTGCCAGCAGGAGGGGAGGGGGAGGGACCTACGAGCAGTACTTC.

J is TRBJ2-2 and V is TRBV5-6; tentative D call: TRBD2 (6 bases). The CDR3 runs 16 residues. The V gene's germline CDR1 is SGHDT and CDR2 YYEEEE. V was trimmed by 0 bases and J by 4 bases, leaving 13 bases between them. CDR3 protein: CASSLGLGQSTGELFF. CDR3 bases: TGTGCCAGCAGCTTGGGACTAGGTCAAAGCACCGGGGAGCTGTTTTTT.

The CDR3 coding sequence is TGTGCCAGCAGCTTAGTTGCTGGTAGTCTCCATGAGCAGTTCTTC. Translated, it gives CASSLVAGSLHEQFF. V and J are TRBV7-8 and TRBJ2-1; D gene uncertain. Per germline, CDR1 SGHVS and CDR2 FQNEAQ. There are 15 residues in the CDR3. V was cut by 1 base and J by 8 bases, with 15 bases left in between.

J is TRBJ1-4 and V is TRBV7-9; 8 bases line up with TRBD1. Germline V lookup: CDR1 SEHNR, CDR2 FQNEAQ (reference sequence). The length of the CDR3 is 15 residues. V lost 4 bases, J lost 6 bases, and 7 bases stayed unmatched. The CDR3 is CASSSGQGMDEKLFF. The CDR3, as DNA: TGTGCCAGCAGCTCTGGACAGGGAATGGATGAAAAACTGTTTTTT.

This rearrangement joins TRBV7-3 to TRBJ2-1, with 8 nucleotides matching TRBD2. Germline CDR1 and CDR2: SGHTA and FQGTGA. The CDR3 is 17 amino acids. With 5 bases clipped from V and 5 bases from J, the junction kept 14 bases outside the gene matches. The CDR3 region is CASSPNILREVHNEQFF. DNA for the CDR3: TGTGCCAGCAGCCCAAACATCCTGCGGGAGGTCCACAATGAGCAGTTCTTC.

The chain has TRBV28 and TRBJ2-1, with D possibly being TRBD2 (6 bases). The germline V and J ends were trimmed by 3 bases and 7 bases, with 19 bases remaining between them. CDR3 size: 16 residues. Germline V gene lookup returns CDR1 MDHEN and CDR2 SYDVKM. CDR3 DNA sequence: TGTGCCAGCAGTTTCCCCTCAGCGGGCGCTACAAATGAGCAGTTCTTC. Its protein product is CASSFPSAGATNEQFF.

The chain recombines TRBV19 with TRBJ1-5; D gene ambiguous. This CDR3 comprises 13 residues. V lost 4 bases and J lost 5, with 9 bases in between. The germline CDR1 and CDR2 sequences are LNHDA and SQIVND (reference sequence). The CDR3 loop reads CASSTFTYQPQHF. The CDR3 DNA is TGTGCCAGTAGTACCTTTACTTATCAGCCCCAGCATTTT. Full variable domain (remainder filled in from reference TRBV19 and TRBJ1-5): DGGITQSPKYLFRKEGQNVTLSCEQNLNHDAMYWYRQDPGQGLRLIYYSQIVNDFQKGDIAEGYSVSREKKESFPLTVTSAQKNPTAFYLCASSTFTYQPQHFGDGTRLSIL.

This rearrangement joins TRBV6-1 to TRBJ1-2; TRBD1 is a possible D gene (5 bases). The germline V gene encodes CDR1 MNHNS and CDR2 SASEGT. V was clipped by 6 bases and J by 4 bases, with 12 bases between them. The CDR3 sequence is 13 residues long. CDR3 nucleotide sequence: TGTGCCAGCAGCCTCAGGGTCGTCTATGGCTACACCTTC. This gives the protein CASSLRVVYGYTF.

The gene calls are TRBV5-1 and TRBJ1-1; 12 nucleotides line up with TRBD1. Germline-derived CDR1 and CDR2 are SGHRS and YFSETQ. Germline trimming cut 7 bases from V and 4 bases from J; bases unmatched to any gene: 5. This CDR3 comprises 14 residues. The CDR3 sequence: CASGTGGRGTEAFF. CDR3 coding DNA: TGCGCCAGCGGGACAGGGGGCAGGGGCACTGAAGCTTTCTTT.

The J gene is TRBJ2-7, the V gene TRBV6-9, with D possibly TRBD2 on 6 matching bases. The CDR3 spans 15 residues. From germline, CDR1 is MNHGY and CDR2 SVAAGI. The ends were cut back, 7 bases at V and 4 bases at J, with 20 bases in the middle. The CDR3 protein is CASTPGSGRAYEQYF. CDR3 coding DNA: TGTGCCAGCACCCCCGGTAGCGGCCGAGCTTACGAGCAGTACTTC.